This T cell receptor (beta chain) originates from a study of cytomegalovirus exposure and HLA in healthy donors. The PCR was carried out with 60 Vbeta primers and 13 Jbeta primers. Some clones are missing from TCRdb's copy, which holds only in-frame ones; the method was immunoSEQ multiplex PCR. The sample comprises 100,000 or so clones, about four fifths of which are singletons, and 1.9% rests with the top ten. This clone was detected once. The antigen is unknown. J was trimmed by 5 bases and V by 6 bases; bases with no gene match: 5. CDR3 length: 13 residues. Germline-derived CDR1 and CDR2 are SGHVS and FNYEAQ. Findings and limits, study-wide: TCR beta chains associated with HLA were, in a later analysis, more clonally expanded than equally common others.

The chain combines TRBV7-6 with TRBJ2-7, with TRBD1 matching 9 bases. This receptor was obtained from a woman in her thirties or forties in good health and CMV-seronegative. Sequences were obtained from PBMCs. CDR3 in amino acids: CASRAGQGDEQYF. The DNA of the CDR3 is TGTGCCAGCAGGGCGGGACAGGGCGACGAGCAGTACTTC.